The TCR beta chain under discussion was sequenced for a study of early T cells in non-severe SARS-CoV-2 infection. Whole-study context: With bulk RNA from unsorted whole blood as input, sequencing yielded unpaired chains. Study-wide results and limits: Matching against VDJdb likely underestimated virus-specific expansions, favoring anti-spike CD8.

Unique molecular identifiers were added to individual cDNA molecules. TCRdb reprocessed the 5' RACE reads with MiXCR, giving one entry per CDR3 protein. The sample yields about 30,000 distinct CDR3 sequences, about 4.6% seen once. The CDR3 is 15 residues long. J lost 9 bases, V lost 2 bases, and 8 bases had no gene match. Germline V CDR1 and CDR2: SGHVS, FQNEAQ. A word on this clonotype: Its antigen remains unknown.

The TCR was taken from an adult who was a healthcare worker with PCR-confirmed SARS-CoV-2 infection or an uninfected control (not recorded which). Sequenced material: whole blood, taken at baseline. V and J are TRBV7-8 and TRBJ2-1, with TRBD2 matching 9 bases. The CDR3 DNA sequence: TGTGCCAGCAGCTTAAGAGTAGCGGGAGCCGGTGAGCAGTTCTTC. Its protein is CASSLRVAGAGEQFF.